This is a list of T cell receptor beta chains from one sample in a study of T cells in Graves' hyperthyroidism and ophthalmopathy. TCRdb fed the multiplex PCR reads into MiXCR, producing one record per CDR3 protein. The sample lists 450,000 to 600,000 distinct CDR3 sequences, approximately 20% occurring once. The material sequenced was blood. The source of these receptors is a man aged 35 to 55 with Graves' ophthalmopathy. The CDR3 runs from the conserved cysteine through the conserved F or W. The order of the fields is CDR3 DNA, CDR3 protein, V gene, clone size, D gene, J gene. The D gene is left open where the match is weak. Rows give clone size only sometimes, using once, few, many, or a class for an expanded clone.

TGTGCCAGCAGACGAACAGGGGGCGGGCAGCCCCAGCATTTT	CASRRTGGGQPQHF	TRBV12-3/TRBV12-4	NA	TRBD1	TRBJ1-5
TGTGCCAGCAGTTACCGCGATCAGCCCCAGCATTTT	CASSYRDQPQHF	TRBV6-5	NA	NA	TRBJ1-5
TGTGCCAGCTCACAAATGGGACAGGGGAGACAGCCCCAGCATTTT	CASSQMGQGRQPQHF	TRBV18	few	TRBD1	TRBJ1-5
TGTGCCAGCAGTCGGGACTCCGGGTTCTACGAGCAGTACTTC	CASSRDSGFYEQYF	TRBV2	many	NA	TRBJ2-7
TGTGCCAGCAGTAACCCACAGGGATCCTACAATGAGCAGTTCTTC	CASSNPQGSYNEQFF	TRBV6-2/TRBV6-3	NA	NA	TRBJ2-1
TGTGCCAGCAGCAGACTAGCGTTAAACACCGGGGAGCTGTTTTTT	CASSRLALNTGELFF	TRBV7-2	NA	TRBD2	TRBJ2-2
TGTGCCAGCAGCTTAGCGGGGAGGCAGGGCGAGCAGTACTTC	CASSLAGRQGEQYF	TRBV7-2	few	NA	TRBJ2-7
TGTGCCAGCACGTCAGGGGGTAGAAACACTGAAGCTTTCTTT	CASTSGGRNTEAFF	TRBV27	many	TRBD1	TRBJ1-1
TGTGCCAGCAGTGCAGAGCAATTAAGCACAGATACGCAGTATTTT	CASSAEQLSTDTQYF	TRBV2	many	NA	TRBJ2-3
TGTGCCAGCAGCCAAAGGACAGGGAGCTATGGCTACACCTTC	CASSQRTGSYGYTF	TRBV3-1	many	TRBD1	TRBJ1-2
TGTGCCAGCAGCGTTGTGGCGGGCTCCTACAATGAGCAGTTCTTC	CASSVVAGSYNEQFF	TRBV11-3	many	NA	TRBJ2-1
TGTGCCAGCAGTCCGGCCCATAATGAAAAACTGTTTTTT	CASSPAHNEKLFF	TRBV6-1	NA	NA	TRBJ1-4
TGTGCCTGGAGTCAACAGGGGGTAGGAGCTTTCTTT	CAWSQQGVGAFF	TRBV30	many	TRBD1	TRBJ1-1
TGTGCCAGCACCCTCCGGGTCTCGGGCCAGCAGTTCTTC	CASTLRVSGQQFF	TRBV28	NA	NA	TRBJ2-1
TGTGCCAGCAGTTCCGAGTCGGCTTTCCTTTACGAGCAGTACTTC	CASSSESAFLYEQYF	TRBV28	many	NA	TRBJ2-7
TGTGCCAGCAGTTTCAATCACGCTGAAGCTTTCTTT	CASSFNHAEAFF	TRBV12-3/TRBV12-4	few	NA	TRBJ1-1
TGTGCCAGCAGCTTCCGGACTAGCGGGAGGACCTCCAGCGATGAGCAGTTCTTC	CASSFRTSGRTSSDEQFF	TRBV7-6	NA	TRBD2	TRBJ2-1
TGTGCCTGGAAGGTGGTACAGGGGAGGAATGAGCAGTTCTTC	CAWKVVQGRNEQFF	TRBV30	NA	NA	TRBJ2-1
TGTGCCAGCAGTTTAGCCCCGGGACAGGCACTTCCTTTTCAAGTTGGAGATACGCAGTATTTT	CASSLAPGQALPFQVGDTQYF	TRBV12-3/TRBV12-4	few	TRBD1	TRBJ2-3
TGTGCCAGCAGTCCCAATCTAATAGCCTACGAGCAGTACTTC	CASSPNLIAYEQYF	TRBV12-3/TRBV12-4	NA	NA	TRBJ2-7
TGTGCCAGCTCACCCCTGGGACTCAGAGCTGAAGCTTTCTTT	CASSPLGLRAEAFF	TRBV18	few	NA	TRBJ1-1
TGTGCCAGCAGCTCCCCCCGACAGGGGGCGGGCGAGCAGTACTTC	CASSSPRQGAGEQYF	TRBV28	many	TRBD1	TRBJ2-7
TGCGCCAGCAGCCCGGGACCCGGAGGGGCAGATACGCAGTATTTT	CASSPGPGGADTQYF	TRBV4-3	few	NA	TRBJ2-3
TGCAGTGCTCGAACACCGACAGAAGCCAAAAACATTCAGTACTTC	CSARTPTEAKNIQYF	TRBV20-1	few	NA	TRBJ2-4
TGCAGTGCCGATTCAGGGGGCTTTGGCTACACCTTC	CSADSGGFGYTF	TRBV20-1	few	TRBD1	TRBJ1-2
TGTGCCAGCAGCCCGATCGAAGAGACCCAGTACTTC	CASSPIEETQYF	TRBV28	many	NA	TRBJ2-5
TGTGCCAGCAGTGAAAAACTGGGGGAAAAACTGTTTTTT	CASSEKLGEKLFF	TRBV6-1	few	NA	TRBJ1-4
TGCAGTGCTAGCGCTAGCGGGAGCCCAGAGCAGTACTTC	CSASASGSPEQYF	TRBV20-1	NA	TRBD2	TRBJ2-7
TGTGCCAGCAGCGGCGTTATGAGACAGGGGGCCGAGGGCTACGAGCAGTACTTC	CASSGVMRQGAEGYEQYF	TRBV7-9	NA	TRBD1	TRBJ2-7
TGTGCCAGCAGCAACAGCGGAGGGTCCTATGGCTACACCTTC	CASSNSGGSYGYTF	TRBV13	many	NA	TRBJ1-2
TGTGCCAGCAGCTTTTCCCCTAGCGGGCCTACCCAGTACTTC	CASSFSPSGPTQYF	TRBV5-8	many	TRBD2	TRBJ2-5
TGCGCCAGCAGCCCGGGACTAGCGGGGGGGCGGAATGAGCAGTTCTTC	CASSPGLAGGRNEQFF	TRBV5-1	NA	TRBD2	TRBJ2-1
TGTGCCAGCAGCTTAGTAGGGACAGGAGGCAATCAGCCCCAGCATTTT	CASSLVGTGGNQPQHF	TRBV7-9	NA	TRBD1	TRBJ1-5
TGTGCCATAAAGGGAGGGAGGGCTAATGAAAAACTGTTTTTT	CAIKGGRANEKLFF	TRBV28	few	NA	TRBJ1-4
TGCGCCAGCACTCCTCCGTCGGACAGGAGAGGGGATCGAACTAATGAAAAACTGTTTTTT	CASTPPSDRRGDRTNEKLFF	TRBV10-1	few	TRBD1	TRBJ1-4
TGTGCCACCAGCAGAGGGGGTAGCGGGAGTTTTGGAGAGACCCAGTACTTC	CATSRGGSGSFGETQYF	TRBV15	NA	TRBD2	TRBJ2-5
TGTGCCACCAGCGCTGGGACCCCGTGGGGTGGGGAGACCCAGTACTTC	CATSAGTPWGGETQYF	TRBV24-1	many	NA	TRBJ2-5
TGTGCCAGCAGCGACTTCGGACAGGGCGATGAAAAACTGTTTTTT	CASSDFGQGDEKLFF	TRBV5-6	NA	TRBD1	TRBJ1-4
TGTGCCAGCAGCCAAGGATCGGGGAGATCTGAAGCTTTCTTT	CASSQGSGRSEAFF	TRBV3-1	many	NA	TRBJ1-1
TGCAGCGTTGAAAGGACAGGGATGTACCAAGAGACCCAGTACTTC	CSVERTGMYQETQYF	TRBV29-1	few	TRBD1	TRBJ2-5